This T cell receptor (beta chain) derives from a study of OX40 agonist ivuxolimab in advanced cancers. Background on the study: Therapy given before enrollment (anti-PD-1, anti-PD-L1 or anti-CTLA-4) was allowed, and under 45% had some. Partial responses occurred in three patients (one hepatocellular carcinoma, two cutaneous melanoma).

Libraries were prepared by immunoSEQ multiplex PCR; TCRdb keeps only in-frame clonotypes and omits some of them. The data hold around 35,000 clones, with about 81% observed a single time. V lost 8 bases, J lost 6 bases, and 11 bases stayed unmatched. Germline V gene data show CDR1 as LNHDA and CDR2 as SQIVND (reference sequence). CDR3 length: 15 amino acids. This chain connects TRBV19 to TRBJ2-3; TRBD1 aligns across 10 bases. Material: CD4+ or CD8+ T cells sorted from blood, obtained in a trial of the OX40 agonist ivuxolimab. The TCR sequence derives from an adult with an advanced solid tumor such as melanoma, head and neck, liver or kidney cancer. This CDR3 is CASQRMTGGADTQYF. CDR3 nucleotides: TGTGCCAGTCAGAGGATGACAGGGGGCGCGGATACGCAGTATTTT.